The present entry profiles one T cell receptor (beta chain) with its context. Its antigen has not been determined. No base quality values were provided; no much bigger clone lies one nucleotide off. Trimming accounts for 3 bases at V and 0 bases at J, while the number of junction bases matched to no gene is 5. The germline V gene (reference sequence) sets CDR1 to MNHEY and CDR2 to SMNVEV. From the cysteine through the phenylalanine, the CDR3 covers 17 amino acids. Kept here is only the CDR3 DNA, which spans 51 bases and is read in frame from base 1. Using immunoSEQ, frozen genomic DNA was subjected to high-throughput TCRbeta CDR3 sequencing, a process that included PCR amplification, mapping, bias correction and internal controls. The study's processing was this. Only productive rearrangements were retained, and each unique TCRbeta sequence was defined by its CDR3 nucleotide sequence together with its V and J gene. Donor-reactive sequences required at least 5-fold expansion in CFSE-low cells versus unstimulated pre-transplant cells and at least 0.01% frequency. To ensure at least 90% detection power, minimum frequency thresholds were set for each subject based on that subject's lowest-template unstimulated sample. Jensen-Shannon divergence between the top 1000 TCRbeta sequences post- versus pre-transplant served as the measure of repertoire turnover. Changes in detection of donor-reactive sequences were assessed with two-sided Fisher's exact tests. TCRdb carries this immuneACCESS record with in-frame sequences only. Its versions omit some clonotypes, under half of them owing to an unresolved V gene in the studies checked, with the rest unexplained. The V and J calls and the clone size are those of that table, but D and trimming were determined from the DNA. A total of 50,000 to 60,000 clones appear in this sample, approximately 70% of them only once. The ten most abundant clones make up 2.8% of the sample.

Thawed unstimulated PBMCs were stained for CD3, CD4 and CD8 and FACS-sorted into CD3+CD4+ and CD3+CD8+ populations. Each of the 8 studied subjects was randomized to immunosuppression withdrawal. The Qiagen DNeasy Blood and Tissue Kit was used for genomic DNA isolation. The sample originates from a study of T cell clones after liver transplantation (dated by TCRdb to between 2018 and 2021). About the full investigation: ITN030ST, the source of the samples, was a randomized trial that attempted immunosuppression withdrawal within 2 years of liver transplantation. Blood samples were collected pre-transplant, pre-randomization before withdrawal, and post-randomization after either full withdrawal or failed withdrawal. Donor-reactive T cell clones were identified by TCRbeta sequencing after a pre-transplant mixed lymphocyte reaction and then tracked in post-transplant blood. As an antigen-independent comparator for donor-reactive sequences, third party-reactive TCRbeta sequences were also identified from pre-transplant MLRs. To count as tolerant, a recipient had to stay completely off immunosuppression for at least one year without liver enzymes climbing beyond twice the upper limit of normal. Three of the eight recipients were HCV-positive; the others were transplanted for non-autoimmune, non-viral indications. The studied cohort comprised 8 liver transplant recipients, 3 classified as tolerant and 5 as non-tolerant. Until randomization at 12-24 months post-transplant, subjects were given standard immunosuppression, with no induction therapy.

Paper-wide results and their limitations: In most of the 8 subjects, circulating donor-reactive CD4 TCRbeta sequences decreased significantly after transplant, regardless of tolerance or HCV status. When repertoire turnover was accounted for, significantly reduced detection of donor-reactive sequences was found in 7 of 8 subjects for CD4 and in 8 of 8 subjects for CD8. Without allograft tissue specimens, donor-reactive T cells may have migrated into the graft rather than being deleted. A greater decline was seen for donor-reactive sequences than for third party-reactive sequences, suggesting partial antigen-specific deletion unrelated to withdrawal success. Low numbers of available donor cells limited the measurable donor-reactive repertoire in two subjects. Conclusions were preliminary, limited by small, heterogeneous patient numbers and non-standardized post-transplant time points.

This TCR was sampled from a human patient who received a liver transplant. After a transplant, some T cells may be the graft donor's own cells. The chain joins TRBV27 to TRBJ2-6; 7 central nucleotides agree with TRBD1. The source material was CD4+ T cells from blood, sampled at the approximately 15-month timepoint. The nucleotides read TGTGCCAGCAGTTTCCGGGGACAGAGCTCTGGGGCCAACGTCCTGACTTTC. Protein translation: CASSFRGQSSGANVLTF.